This T cell receptor (beta chain) was recovered during a study of PD-1 blockade in classical Hodgkin lymphoma. Turning to this clone: Its antigen is currently unknown.

Trimming pared 5 bases from V and 5 bases from J, leaving 16 bases between. The length of the CDR3 is 15 residues. Germline values: CDR1 SGHTA, CDR2 FQGNSA. The study's findings and limits: Baseline TCR diversity was reportedly lower in newly diagnosed patients than healthy donors. Sources of repertoire differences remain undefined, possibly disease activity or prior therapy. Exclusion was applied to patients who started nivolumab under 1 year after ASCT.

Measured with immunoSEQ multiplex PCR; TCRdb has only the in-frame clones, and not every one. The sample consists of approximately 60,000 clones, around 89% of them appearing once. Patients all relapsed after autologous stem cell transplantation, and there was variation in brentuximab vedotin exposure. Complete response, partial response or progressive disease constituted the best responses recorded. The V and J genes are TRBV7-2 and TRBJ2-1; perhaps D is TRBD1 or TRBD2 (7 bases each). The source of this sequence is a human donor with classical Hodgkin lymphoma. Material: peripheral blood mononuclear cells (PBMCs), obtained at baseline. The CDR3 protein is CASSLGGGGHNEQFF. The CDR3 DNA is TGTGCCAGCAGCCTAGGGGGCGGGGGCCACAATGAGCAGTTCTTC.